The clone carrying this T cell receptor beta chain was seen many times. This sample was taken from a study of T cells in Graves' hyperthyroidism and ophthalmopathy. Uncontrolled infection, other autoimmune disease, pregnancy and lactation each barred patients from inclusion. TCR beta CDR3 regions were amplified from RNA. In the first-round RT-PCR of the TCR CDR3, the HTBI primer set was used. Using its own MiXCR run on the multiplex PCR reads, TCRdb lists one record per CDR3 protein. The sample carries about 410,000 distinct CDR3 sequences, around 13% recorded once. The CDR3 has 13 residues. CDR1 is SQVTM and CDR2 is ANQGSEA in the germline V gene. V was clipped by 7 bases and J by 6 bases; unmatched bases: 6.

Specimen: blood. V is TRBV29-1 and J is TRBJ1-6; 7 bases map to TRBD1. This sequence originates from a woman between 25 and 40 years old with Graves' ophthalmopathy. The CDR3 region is CSAKGGGNSPLHF. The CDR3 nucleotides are TGCAGCGCGAAAGGGGGCGGTAATTCACCCCTCCACTTT.